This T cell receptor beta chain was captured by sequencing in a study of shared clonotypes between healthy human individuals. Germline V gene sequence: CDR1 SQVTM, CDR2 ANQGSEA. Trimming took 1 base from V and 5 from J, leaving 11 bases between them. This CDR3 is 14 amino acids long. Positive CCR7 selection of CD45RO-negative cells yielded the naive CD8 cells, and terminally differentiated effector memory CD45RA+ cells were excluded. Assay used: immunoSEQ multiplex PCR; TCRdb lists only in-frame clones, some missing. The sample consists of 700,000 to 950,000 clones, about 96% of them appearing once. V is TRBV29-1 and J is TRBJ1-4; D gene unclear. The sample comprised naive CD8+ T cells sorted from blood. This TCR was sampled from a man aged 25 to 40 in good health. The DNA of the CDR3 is TGCAGCGTTGAAGCCGGACCGGCAAATGAAAAACTGTTTTTT. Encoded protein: CSVEAGPANEKLFF.